This is a list of T cell receptor beta chains from one sample in a study of Ad26.COV2.S vaccination and SARS-CoV-2 variants. The data were produced by immunoSEQ multiplex PCR, yet TCRdb's version contains in-frame clones alone and is incomplete. The data hold hundreds of thousands of clones, with roughly 87% observed a single time. The starting material was peripheral blood, obtained in a trial of Ad26.COV2.S vaccine versus placebo. The receptors shown here come from a person aged 18 to 59 who received the Ad26.COV2.S COVID-19 vaccine or a placebo. Each CDR3 is given with its conserved first and last residue. Each record gives: CDR3 protein, V gene, J gene.

cdr3_aa: CAWNGAFF
v_call: TRBV30
j_call: TRBJ1-1

cdr3_aa: CASSEVISAAWQYF
v_call: TRBV6-1
j_call: TRBJ2-7

cdr3_aa: CASSSPGEPNTEAFF
v_call: TRBV19
j_call: TRBJ1-1

cdr3_aa: CASSFGTRPNEKLFF
v_call: TRBV5-5
j_call: TRBJ1-4

cdr3_aa: CASSLNGGGRETQYF
v_call: TRBV7-2
j_call: TRBJ2-5

cdr3_aa: CASSVVGGGELFF
v_call: TRBV9
j_call: TRBJ2-2

cdr3_aa: CASSFLGTQYF
v_call: TRBV12-3/TRBV12-4
j_call: TRBJ2-5

cdr3_aa: CASSQVLTYEQYF
v_call: TRBV4-1
j_call: TRBJ2-7

cdr3_aa: CASSASGTGSTPYEQYF
v_call: TRBV5-1
j_call: TRBJ2-7

cdr3_aa: CASSVYREYEQYF
v_call: TRBV19
j_call: TRBJ2-7

cdr3_aa: CASSFARGPADEKLFF
v_call: TRBV12-1
j_call: TRBJ1-4